This TCR beta chain was profiled in a study of T cell changes during pregnancy in multiple sclerosis. V was clipped by 4 bases and J by 1 base, with 13 bases between them. Germline CDR1 and CDR2: MGHDK and SYGVNS. The CDR3 is 15 residues long. The method was immunoSEQ multiplex PCR; TCRdb's version includes in-frame clones alone and lacks a portion of them. The table includes roughly 50,000 clones, almost 95% detected once. Sequencing was performed on CD4+ T cells from peripheral blood mononuclear cells, taken in the third trimester of pregnancy. The chain couples TRBV25-1 to TRBJ1-1, with D possibly matching TRBD1 (6 bases). The receptor's source is a female donor with multiple sclerosis, enrolled in a pregnancy study. The CDR3 coding sequence is TGTGCCAGCAGTGCAGAGGACAGACCGAACACTGAAGCTTTCTTT. This codes for CASSAEDRPNTEAFF.